The rows below give T cell receptor beta chains drawn from one sample of a study of Graves' ophthalmopathy and Graves' hyperthyroidism. TCRdb re-derived calls from the multiplex PCR reads in MiXCR, one entry per CDR3 protein. Found here are about 400,000 distinct CDR3 sequences, approximately 15% of them singletons; the top ten hold about 7.3%. Source material: peripheral blood. These receptors originate from a woman aged 18-29 years with stable Graves' hyperthyroidism. Both conserved end residues are part of each CDR3. The D gene is left open where the match is weak. Clone size is not always given. Where it is, it says once, few, many or a class for expanded clones.

- many TRBJ1-2 TRBV19 CASSPRPEVHYGYTF TGTGCCAGTAGTCCACGACCAGAAGTCCACTATGGCTACACCTTC
TRBD1 - TRBJ1-1 TRBV3-1 CASSATGGPTEAFF TGTGCCAGCAGCGCAACAGGGGGGCCAACTGAAGCTTTCTTT
TRBD2 - TRBJ2-2 TRBV6-1 CASRSGRLMDGELFF TGTGCCAGCAGAAGCGGGAGGCTCATGGACGGGGAGCTGTTTTTT
TRBD1 many TRBJ1-2 TRBV6-5 CASSLPGGGYTF TGTGCCAGCAGTTTACCAGGGGGTGGCTACACCTTC
- many TRBJ1-2 TRBV19 CASSMESGLANYGYTF TGTGCCAGTAGTATGGAGTCGGGGTTAGCTAACTATGGCTACACCTTC
TRBD2 - TRBJ2-3 TRBV11-1 CASSLVVGGTDTQYF TGTGCCAGCAGCTTAGTTGTCGGGGGGACAGATACGCAGTATTTT
- many TRBJ1-2 TRBV12-3/TRBV12-4 CASSLEVNYGYTF TGTGCCAGCAGTTTAGAAGTTAACTATGGCTACACCTTC
TRBD1 - TRBJ2-7 TRBV20-1 CSARVDRQGDSYEQYF TGCAGTGCTAGAGTGGATCGACAGGGAGACTCCTACGAGCAGTACTTC
- many TRBJ2-7 TRBV5-1 CASSLAAGSSYEQYF TGCGCCAGCAGCTTGGCGGCAGGGAGCTCCTACGAGCAGTACTTC
- few TRBJ1-5 TRBV18 CASSPSTANQPQHF TGTGCCAGCTCACCATCGACAGCAAATCAGCCCCAGCATTTT
- many TRBJ1-1 TRBV7-9 CASSLEGPAEAFF TGTGCCAGCAGCTTAGAAGGGCCGGCTGAAGCTTTCTTT
- few TRBJ2-7 TRBV5-1 CASSLTGSTGFYEQYF TGCGCCAGCAGCTTGACGGGGTCGACAGGTTTCTACGAGCAGTACTTC
- many TRBJ1-1 TRBV12-3/TRBV12-4 CASSLSLGGIEAFF TGTGCCAGCAGTTTATCCTTGGGGGGAATCGAAGCTTTCTTT
- few TRBJ1-1 TRBV4-1 CASSHRQGNTEAFF TGCGCCAGCAGCCATCGGCAGGGGAACACTGAAGCTTTCTTT
TRBD2 few TRBJ2-7 TRBV2 CASSVVRGGTYEQYF TGTGCCAGCAGTGTGGTACGGGGGGGCACCTACGAGCAGTACTTC
TRBD2 many TRBJ2-7 TRBV6-1 CASSEGGGSSYEQYF TGTGCCAGCAGTGAAGGCGGGGGAAGCTCCTACGAGCAGTACTTC
- many TRBJ2-7 TRBV20-1 CSARDEGSYEQYF TGCAGTGCTAGAGATGAGGGCAGCTACGAGCAGTACTTC
TRBD1 many TRBJ1-6 TRBV12-3/TRBV12-4 CASSQQGAPSGSPLHF TGTGCCAGCAGTCAGCAGGGGGCCCCATCAGGATCACCCCTCCACTTT
- many TRBJ1-2 TRBV5-4 CASSLTGFDYGYTF TGTGCCAGCAGCTTAACAGGGTTTGACTATGGCTACACCTTC
- many TRBJ2-2 TRBV12-3/TRBV12-4 CASRPSPNTGELFF TGTGCCAGCAGGCCCTCTCCGAACACCGGGGAGCTGTTTTTT
- many TRBJ1-2 TRBV12-3/TRBV12-4 CASSLAQYSQDYGYTF TGTGCCAGCAGTTTAGCGCAATACAGTCAGGACTATGGCTACACCTTC
- many TRBJ2-5 TRBV7-2 CASSYSASGGTQYF TGTGCCAGCAGCTACTCAGCTTCCGGGGGGACCCAGTACTTC
TRBD2 - TRBJ2-5 TRBV20-1 CSARATSGGAQGTQYF TGCAGTGCTAGAGCAACTAGCGGGGGGGCCCAAGGGACCCAGTACTTC
TRBD2 - TRBJ2-7 TRBV6-2/TRBV6-3 CASSNSGTNYEQYF TGTGCCAGCAGTAATAGCGGGACCAACTACGAGCAGTACTTC
- - TRBJ1-3 TRBV20-1 CSAGVGAYSGNTIYF TGCAGTGCTGGGGTCGGGGCCTACTCTGGAAACACCATATATTTT
TRBD1 many TRBJ1-5 TRBV12-3/TRBV12-4 CASSFIGTEQHF TGTGCCAGCAGTTTCATCGGGACAGAGCAGCATTTT
- many TRBJ2-5 TRBV7-6 CASSLAGDYQETQYF TGTGCCAGCAGCTTAGCTGGGGACTACCAAGAGACCCAGTACTTC
- many TRBJ1-2 TRBV11-3 CASSRLGRPYGYTF TGTGCCAGCAGCCGATTGGGACGGCCCTATGGCTACACCTTC
TRBD2 few TRBJ2-7 TRBV20-1 CSARGDTSGYYEQYF TGCAGTGCTAGAGGGGATACTAGCGGGTACTACGAGCAGTACTTC
- many TRBJ2-7 TRBV20-1 CSAREFSYEQYF TGCAGTGCTAGGGAGTTCTCCTACGAGCAGTACTTC
TRBD2 - TRBJ2-7 TRBV11-1 CASSPPMGLGVGEQYF TGTGCCAGCAGCCCGCCTATGGGACTAGGGGTCGGCGAGCAGTACTTC
- many TRBJ2-7 TRBV6-2/TRBV6-3 CAAETSYEQYF TGTGCCGCAGAAACCTCCTACGAGCAGTACTTC
TRBD1 few TRBJ2-5 TRBV7-2 CASSYTGTEETQYF TGTGCCAGCAGCTATACCGGGACAGAAGAGACCCAGTACTTC
- many TRBJ1-1 TRBV7-2 CASSLSWAGPEAFF TGTGCCAGCAGCTTAAGTTGGGCGGGGCCTGAAGCTTTCTTT
- many TRBJ2-7 TRBV6-5 CASSRHRVRTYEQYF TGTGCCAGCAGTCGTCACAGGGTCAGGACGTACGAGCAGTACTTC
TRBD1 many TRBJ1-2 TRBV20-1 CSAFDRVAGYTF TGCAGTGCTTTCGACAGGGTGGCTGGCTACACCTTC
TRBD1 many TRBJ2-2 TRBV12-3/TRBV12-4 CASTRTGEDGELFF TGTGCCAGCACCCGGACAGGGGAGGACGGGGAGCTGTTTTTT
TRBD1 - TRBJ2-3 TRBV12-3/TRBV12-4 CASTSLPLYRGQKTDTQYF TGTGCCAGCACATCACTCCCCCTCTACAGGGGGCAGAAAACAGATACGCAGTATTTT